Presented here are 7 T cell receptor beta chains from one specimen sequenced in a study of blood T cells in healthy people across ages. Through a sample-barcoded 5' primer and a J-beta primer mix, a second PCR was run for roughly 7 to 11 cycles. Each CDR3 protein gets one entry after TCRdb re-called the 5' RACE reads with MiXCR. The sample records fewer than 700,000 distinct CDR3 sequences, approximately 40% being singletons. Sequencing was performed on blood. These receptors all stem from an elderly man in good health.

V usage is TRBV24-1 and J usage is TRBJ2-6; the D is unclear. With 4 bases removed from V and 0 bases from J, the gap between germline ends came to 9 bases. The CDR3 extends over 16 amino acids. CDR1 is KGHDR, CDR2 SFDVKD, per germline. For the CDR3, the DNA is TGTGCCACCAGTGAAACGCCGACCTCTGGGGCCAACGTCCTGACTTTC. Protein: CATSETPTSGANVLTF.

CDR3 protein: CASSPRLAGDPDTQYF. CDR3 sequence (DNA): TGTGCCAGCAGTCCGAGACTAGCGGGAGATCCAGATACGCAGTATTTT. This chain uses TRBV28 with TRBJ2-3; TRBD2 aligns across 12 bases. The V gene's germline CDR1 is MDHEN and CDR2 SYDVKM. Trimming at V came to 5 bases and at J to 4 bases, leaving 7 bases not matched to a gene. The CDR3 totals 16 residues.

The chain joins TRBV29-1 to TRBJ2-1, with D possibly TRBD2 on 6 matching bases. The CDR3 runs 16 residues. Germline V gives CDR1 SQVTM, CDR2 ANQGSEA. V lost 0 bases and J 4 bases, leaving 16 bases between the germline ends. The CDR3 reads CSVEDLPGERYNEQFF. Here the CDR3 DNA reads TGCAGCGTTGAAGATCTTCCGGGAGAGCGTTACAATGAGCAGTTCTTC.

The sample holds a few counts of this clonotype. This chain uses TRBV6-5 with TRBJ2-7, with D maybe TRBD2 (5 bases). The ends were cut back, 2 bases at V and 3 bases at J, with 20 bases in the middle. The CDR3 sequence is 17 residues long. The germline gives CDR1 MNHEY, CDR2 SVGAGI. CDR3: CASSYRSASDWGYEQYF. CDR3 in DNA: TGTGCCAGCAGTTACCGTAGCGCCTCGGACTGGGGCTACGAGCAGTACTTC.

The V gene is TRBV7-2, the J gene TRBJ2-7; TRBD1 is a possible D gene (6 bases). From germline, CDR1 is SGHTA and CDR2 FQGNSA. Trimming cost V 3 bases and J 0 bases, with 9 bases left between them. This CDR3 region has 14 residues. The CDR3 DNA is TGTGCCAGCAGCTTGAACAGGGTCTCCTACGAGCAGTACTTC. Translating it yields CASSLNRVSYEQYF.

Many counts were recorded for this clonotype. As DNA, the CDR3 is TGCGCCAGCAGCCAAGAGTGGCGACGGGGCGAAGAGACCCAGTACTTC. Protein product: CASSQEWRRGEETQYF. The chain carries TRBV4-3 and TRBJ2-5, with D perhaps assigned TRBD1 or TRBD2 (5 bases each). Between the trimmed V and J ends, which lost 0 bases and 3 bases, there was a span of 14 bases. The germline V gene has CDR1 LGHNA and CDR2 YSLEER. The CDR3 has 16 amino acids.

This clonotype was observed a handful of times. The chain recombines TRBV28 with TRBJ2-4; 9 nucleotides match TRBD1. CDR3 size: 17 residues. Trimming at V came to 0 bases and at J to 0 bases, leaving 3 bases not matched to a gene. The germline gives CDR1 MDHEN, CDR2 SYDVKM. As DNA, the CDR3 is TGTGCCAGCAGTTTATGGGGGACAGGGCAAGCCAAAAACATTCAGTACTTC. It is translated as CASSLWGTGQAKNIQYF.